The clone carrying this TCR beta chain was detected once. Its antigen remains unknown. The germline V gene encodes CDR1 SGHVS and CDR2 FQNEAQ. Trimming removed 4 bases from V and 6 bases from J, with 12 bases in between. This CDR3 spans 14 amino acids. This sample is part of a study of memory CD4+ T cells and cytomegalovirus serostatus. Study summary: Of the healthy Belgian adults, 9 were CMV seropositive and 20 to 30 seronegative.

The sort gate was single viable CD3+CD4+CD8-CD45RO+ cells for memory CD4+ T cells. The method was immunoSEQ multiplex PCR; TCRdb's version includes in-frame clones alone and lacks a portion of them. The top ten hold around 0.91% of the sample, which has over 35,000 clones, about 78% seen once. Overall study results and limits: Each of roughly 65 CMV-associated TCRbeta sequences occurred in one to five individuals.

Sequencing was performed on memory CD4+ T cells from blood. The source of this sequence is an adult in good health and CMV-seronegative. The chain is built from TRBV7-8 and TRBJ2-2; D is perhaps TRBD1 or TRBD2 (5 bases each). The DNA for the CDR3 is TGTGCCAGCAGCTGGGACGGTCAGGCCGGGGAGCTGTTTTTT. It encodes CASSWDGQAGELFF.